The 23 T cell receptor beta chains presented below share a single source sample, sequenced in a study of Graves' ophthalmopathy and Graves' hyperthyroidism. Scientists amplified the TCR beta CDR3 regions from RNA transcripts. In the first round, RT-PCR was carried out with HTBI primers, and a multiplex PCR formed the second round. TCRdb passed the multiplex PCR reads through MiXCR, listing each CDR3 protein once. The profile shows about 220,000 distinct CDR3 sequences, about 22% of them singletons. Sequencing was performed on peripheral blood. These receptor sequences come from a woman between 45 and 65 years old with Graves' ophthalmopathy.

This clonotype has a handful of counts. CDR3 nucleotide sequence: TGTGCCAGCAGTTACCAGCAGGGTTACACTGAAGCTTTCTTT. Protein product: CASSYQQGYTEAFF. The gene calls are TRBV6-2 or TRBV6-3 and TRBJ1-1; D might be TRBD1 (5 bases). CDR1 is MNHEY, CDR2 SVGEGT, per germline. The CDR3 loop spans 14 amino acids. V dropped 2 bases and J dropped 3 bases, with 10 bases sitting between them.

This clonotype was picked up many times. The rearrangement uses TRBV28 and TRBJ2-5; D possibly corresponds to TRBD2 (6 bases). V lost 2 bases and J lost 5, with 9 bases in between. Germline loops: CDR1 MDHEN, CDR2 SYDVKM. The CDR3 loop spans 13 amino acids. For the CDR3, the DNA is TGTGCCAGCAGTTTAAGGGCGGGGGAGACCCAGTACTTC. This gives the protein CASSLRAGETQYF.

This clonotype was seen many times. This rearrangement joins TRBV5-1 to TRBJ2-1, with D perhaps matching TRBD2 (6 bases). Trimming took off 2 bases at V and 6 bases at J, with 15 bases between the two ends. Germline CDR1 reads SGHRS; CDR2 reads YFSETQ. CDR3 length: 15 residues. The CDR3 nucleotides read TGCGCCAGCAGCTTCAGACTAGTGGGACTCAATGAGCAGTTCTTC. Encoded protein: CASSFRLVGLNEQFF.

The V call is TRBV6-5, the J call TRBJ2-7; D may be TRBD1 (5 bases). The germline V gene has CDR1 MNHEY and CDR2 SVGAGI. The CDR3 is 13 amino acids. V lost 2 bases and J lost 6, with 11 bases in between. The CDR3 loop is CASSYSGAGEQYF. The CDR3 nucleotides are TGTGCCAGCAGTTACAGTGGGGCCGGCGAGCAGTACTTC.

This clonotype was observed at least ten times. The genes are TRBV29-1 and TRBJ1-1, with D unclear. Germline CDR1 and CDR2: SQVTM and ANQGSEA. Trimming left V 3 bases short and J 1 base short, with 6 bases between. This CDR3 contains 12 residues. The CDR3: CSVDRKNTEAFF. CDR3 sequence (DNA): TGCAGCGTTGACAGGAAGAACACTGAAGCTTTCTTT.

The chain couples TRBV7-2 to TRBJ2-7; D gene ambiguous. V lost 4 bases and J lost 2, with 15 bases in between. Germline V lookup: CDR1 SGHTA, CDR2 FQGNSA. CDR3 length equals 15 residues. CDR3 in DNA: TGTGCCAGCAGCTACATAGTAATCTCCACCTACGAGCAGTACTTC. Protein product: CASSYIVISTYEQYF.

This clonotype has ten or more counts. This chain uses TRBV5-1 with TRBJ2-5; no clear D. This CDR3 region has 13 residues. V shed 0 bases and J shed 3 bases, with 6 bases lying between them. Germline loops: CDR1 SGHRS, CDR2 YFSETQ. The CDR3 is CASSLVQKETQYF. The CDR3 nucleotides read TGCGCCAGCAGCTTGGTTCAGAAAGAGACCCAGTACTTC.

This clonotype was observed at least ten times. The junction and the germline gene differ at one end; a read error may be behind it. J is TRBJ2-7 and V is TRBV20-1; TRBD1 matches 8 bases. The CDR3 consists of 15 residues. Germline assignment: CDR1 DFQATT and CDR2 SNEGSKA (reference sequence). CDR3 loop: CSARSHDRTGPPSWF. The CDR3 DNA sequence: TGCAGTGCTAGATCCCACGACCGGACAGGGCCCCCATCCTGGTTC.

This clonotype was counted between two and nine times. The chain is built from TRBV28 and TRBJ2-5; D is possibly TRBD1 or TRBD2 (5 bases each). The length of the CDR3 is 16 residues. Germline values: CDR1 MDHEN, CDR2 SYDVKM. The V gene lost 4 bases and the J gene lost 5 bases, with 20 bases spanning the gap. This chain's CDR3 is CASSSTRRGIGETQYF. In nucleotides, the CDR3 is TGTGCCAGCAGTTCCACCCGACGGGGCATCGGGGAGACCCAGTACTTC.

The gene calls are TRBV7-9 and TRBJ1-1; D is unclear. Per germline, CDR1 SEHNR and CDR2 FQNEAQ (reference sequence). The V gene lost 5 bases and the J gene lost 8 bases, with 12 bases spanning the gap. This CDR3 has 12 amino acids. The CDR3 loop is CASSPGPGEAFF. CDR3 nucleotides: TGTGCCAGCAGCCCCGGGCCGGGAGAAGCTTTCTTT.

This clonotype was seen many times. V is TRBV2 and J is TRBJ2-3; D call uncertain. This CDR3 is 15 amino acids long. The V gene's germline CDR1 is SNHLY and CDR2 FYNNEI. Trimming removed 5 bases at V and 6 bases at J, with 18 bases between. This CDR3 reads CASSLESVGGDTQYF. In DNA form, the CDR3 reads TGTGCCAGCAGTTTGGAGAGTGTCGGTGGGGATACGCAGTATTTT.

This clonotype was counted at least ten times. The rearrangement joins TRBV6-1 to TRBJ1-6; perhaps TRBD1 as D (5 bases). The CDR3 is made up of 13 amino acids. Trimming removed 8 bases from V and 7 bases from J, with 12 bases in between. Germline V gene lookup returns CDR1 MNHNS and CDR2 SASEGT. The CDR3 region has the DNA TGTGCCAGCCGGGGGACGGCGAATTCACCCCTCCACTTT. It specifies CASRGTANSPLHF.

This clonotype was counted many times. The V and J genes are TRBV19 and TRBJ2-2; perhaps TRBD1 as D (6 bases). The V end lost 4 bases, the J end lost 7 bases, and 13 bases lay between the germline ends. The CDR3 loop spans 14 amino acids. CDR1 and CDR2 from the germline V gene are LNHDA and SQIVND (reference sequence). DNA for the CDR3: TGTGCCAGTAGTAGGGGGCAGGGCGACGGGGAGCTGTTTTTT. This codes for CASSRGQGDGELFF.

The V call is TRBV28, the J call TRBJ2-7, with D unresolved. Germline loops: CDR1 MDHEN, CDR2 SYDVKM. With 1 base removed from V and 3 bases from J, the gap between germline ends came to 13 bases. The CDR3 loop spans 15 amino acids. DNA for the CDR3: TGTGCCAGCAGTTTATTCGGGTTAAGAGGCTACGAGCAGTACTTC. Its translation: CASSLFGLRGYEQYF.

In its sample, this clonotype was seen many times. This chain connects TRBV6-4 to TRBJ2-2; 7 bases fit TRBD1. This CDR3 region has 16 residues. Germline assignment: CDR1 MRHNA and CDR2 SNTAGT. V gave up 4 bases and J gave up 1 base; unmatched junction bases: 6. Written as DNA, the CDR3 is TGTGCCAGCAGTGCCTCGACAGGGAGGAACACCGGGGAGCTGTTTTTT. Encoded protein: CASSASTGRNTGELFF.

This clonotype was picked up one time. This may be a read error, as it is one base from a much larger clone. The CDR3 loop reads CASSQPGQGMNTEAFF. The DNA for the CDR3 is TGCGCCAGCAGCCAACCAGGACAGGGGATGAACACTGAAGCTTTCTTT. This rearrangement joins TRBV4-1 to TRBJ1-1; 9 positions match TRBD1. Per the germline V gene, CDR1 is MGHRA and CDR2 is YSYEKL. The CDR3 runs 16 residues. The V gene end was trimmed by 2 bases and the J gene end by 0 bases; junction bases not matched to a gene: 4.

Many counts were recorded for this clonotype. The chain employs TRBV5-1 and TRBJ2-6; TRBD1 aligns across 7 bases. The CDR3 is 15 amino acids. Germline V gene sequence: CDR1 SGHRS, CDR2 YFSETQ. V lost 4 bases and J lost 4; bases outside the gene matches: 5. CDR3 loop: CASSEGAPGANVLTF. The DNA for the CDR3 is TGCGCCAGCAGCGAGGGGGCGCCGGGGGCCAACGTCCTGACTTTC.

This clonotype was recorded many times. J is TRBJ1-2 and V is TRBV20-1; D is ambiguous. This CDR3 comprises 13 residues. Germline CDR1 DFQATT, CDR2 SNEGSKA (reference sequence). V lost 2 bases and J 3 bases, leaving 10 bases between the germline ends. The CDR3 is CSARRGRDYGYTF. The CDR3 DNA sequence: TGCAGTGCTAGACGGGGTCGGGACTATGGCTACACCTTC.

This clonotype has at least ten counts. The CDR3 region is CATSLMAGLVDQPQHF. The CDR3 DNA reads TGTGCCACCTCACTAATGGCGGGCCTAGTCGATCAGCCCCAGCATTTT. The chain uses TRBV19 and TRBJ1-5; D not resolved. The CDR3 length is 16 residues. Germline CDR1 reads LNHDA; CDR2 reads SQIVND (reference sequence). V was clipped by 10 bases and J by 5 bases, with 24 bases between them. The full variable domain, completed using reference TRBV19 and TRBJ1-5, is DGGITQSPKYLFRKEGQNVTLSCEQNLNHDAMYWYRQDPGQGLRLIYYSQIVNDFQKGDIAEGYSVSREKKESFPLTVTSAQKNPTAFYLCATSLMAGLVDQPQHFGDGTRLSIL.

This clonotype was observed many times. The chain joins TRBV29-1 to TRBJ2-3, with 7 bases identical to TRBD2. Germline values: CDR1 SQVTM, CDR2 ANQGSEA. The V gene end was trimmed by 8 bases and the J gene end by 2 bases; junction bases not matched to a gene: 7. The CDR3 extends over 13 amino acids. The CDR3 nucleotides read TGCAGCACAACGACTAGCTCCACAGATACGCAGTATTTT. Its protein is CSTTTSSTDTQYF.

In its sample, this clonotype was seen many times. The genes are TRBV6-2 or TRBV6-3 and TRBJ2-5; D gene ambiguous. V dropped 4 bases and J dropped 4 bases, with 16 bases sitting between them. Germline values: CDR1 MNHEY, CDR2 SVGEGT. CDR3 length: 15 residues. DNA of the CDR3: TGTGCCAGCAGTTCCCCCCGGACGGTCCGAGAGACCCAGTACTTC. Encoded protein: CASSSPRTVRETQYF.

This clonotype was seen at least ten times. V and J are TRBV7-8 and TRBJ1-5; D is unresolved. The CDR3 has 13 residues. Germline V gene lookup returns CDR1 SGHVS and CDR2 FQNEAQ. Deletions cut 2 bases from V and 1 base from J, with 3 bases between. CDR3 nucleotide sequence: TGTGCCAGCAGCTTATTCAGCAATCAGCCCCAGCATTTT. Its translation: CASSLFSNQPQHF.

This clonotype was found many times. The rearrangement links TRBV5-1 to TRBJ2-5; D may be TRBD1 (6 bases). CDR3 length: 15 residues. The germline gives CDR1 SGHRS, CDR2 YFSETQ. Trimming took 7 bases from V and 0 from J, leaving 16 bases between them. The CDR3 DNA is TGCGCCAGCCATCAAGGACAGATAAACCAAGAGACCCAGTACTTC. Its translation is CASHQGQINQETQYF.